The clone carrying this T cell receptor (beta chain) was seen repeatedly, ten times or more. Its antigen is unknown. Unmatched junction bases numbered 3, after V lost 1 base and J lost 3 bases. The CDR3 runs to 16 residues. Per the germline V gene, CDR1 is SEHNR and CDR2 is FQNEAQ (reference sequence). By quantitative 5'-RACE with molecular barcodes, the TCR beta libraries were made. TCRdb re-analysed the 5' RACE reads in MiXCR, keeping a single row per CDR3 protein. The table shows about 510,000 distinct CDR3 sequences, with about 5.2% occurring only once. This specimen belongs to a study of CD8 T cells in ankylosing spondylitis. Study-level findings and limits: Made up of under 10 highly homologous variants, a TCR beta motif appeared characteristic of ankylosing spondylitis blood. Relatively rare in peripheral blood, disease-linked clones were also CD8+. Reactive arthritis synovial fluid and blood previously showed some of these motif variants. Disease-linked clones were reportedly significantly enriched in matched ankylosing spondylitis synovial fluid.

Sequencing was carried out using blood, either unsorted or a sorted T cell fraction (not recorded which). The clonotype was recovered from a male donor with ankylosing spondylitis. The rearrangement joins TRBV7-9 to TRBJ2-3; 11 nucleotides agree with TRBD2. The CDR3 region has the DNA TGTGCCAGCAGCTTAGGGGGACTAGCGGTGACAGATACGCAGTATTTT. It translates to CASSLGGLAVTDTQYF.